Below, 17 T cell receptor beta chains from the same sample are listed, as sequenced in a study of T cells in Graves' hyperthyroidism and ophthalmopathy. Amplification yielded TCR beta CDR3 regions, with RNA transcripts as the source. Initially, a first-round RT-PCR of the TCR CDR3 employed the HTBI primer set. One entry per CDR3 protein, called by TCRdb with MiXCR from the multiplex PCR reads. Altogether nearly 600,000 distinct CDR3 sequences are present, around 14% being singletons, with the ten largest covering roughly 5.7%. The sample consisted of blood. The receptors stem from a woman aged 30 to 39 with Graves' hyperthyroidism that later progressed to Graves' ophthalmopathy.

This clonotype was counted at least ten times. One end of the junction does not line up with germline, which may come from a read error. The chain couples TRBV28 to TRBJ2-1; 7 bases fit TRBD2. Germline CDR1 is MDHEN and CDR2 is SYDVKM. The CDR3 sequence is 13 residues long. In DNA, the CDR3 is TGTGCCGGCAGTCGAGCGGGAAGAGGTGAGCAGTTCTTC. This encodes CAGSRAGRGEQFF.

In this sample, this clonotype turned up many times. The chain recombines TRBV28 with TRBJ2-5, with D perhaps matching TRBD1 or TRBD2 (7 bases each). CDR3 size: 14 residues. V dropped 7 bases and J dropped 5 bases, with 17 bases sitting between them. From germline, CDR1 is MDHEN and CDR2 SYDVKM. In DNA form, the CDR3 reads TGTGCCAGCAACCAGGGGGGGGTAGTGGAGACCCAGTACTTC. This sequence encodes CASNQGGVVETQYF.

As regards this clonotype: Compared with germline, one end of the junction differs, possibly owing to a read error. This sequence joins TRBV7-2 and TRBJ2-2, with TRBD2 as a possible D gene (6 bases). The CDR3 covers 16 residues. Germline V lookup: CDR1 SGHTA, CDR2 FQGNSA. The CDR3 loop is CASSSQPRGNTGELLF. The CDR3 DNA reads TGTGCCAGCAGTTCCCAGCCACGGGGGAACACCGGGGAGCTGCTTTTT.

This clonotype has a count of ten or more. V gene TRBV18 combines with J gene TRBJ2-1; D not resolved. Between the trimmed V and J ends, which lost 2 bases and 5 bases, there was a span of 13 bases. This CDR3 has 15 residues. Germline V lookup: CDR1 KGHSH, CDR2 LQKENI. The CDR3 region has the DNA TGTGCCAGCTCACCATTTGACGGCGCAGACAATGAGCAGTTCTTC. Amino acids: CASSPFDGADNEQFF.

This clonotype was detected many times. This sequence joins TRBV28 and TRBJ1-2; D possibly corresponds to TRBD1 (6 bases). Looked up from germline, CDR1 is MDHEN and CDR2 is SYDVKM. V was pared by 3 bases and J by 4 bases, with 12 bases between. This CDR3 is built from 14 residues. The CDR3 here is CASSFRDRTYGYTF. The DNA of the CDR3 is TGTGCCAGCAGTTTCCGAGACAGGACCTATGGCTACACCTTC.

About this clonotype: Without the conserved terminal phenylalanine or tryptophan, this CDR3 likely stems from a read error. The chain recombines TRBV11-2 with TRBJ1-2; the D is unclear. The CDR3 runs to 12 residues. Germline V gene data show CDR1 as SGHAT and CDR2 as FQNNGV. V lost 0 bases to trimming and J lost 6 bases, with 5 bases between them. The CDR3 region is CASSLDPNGYTL. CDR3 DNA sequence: TGTGCCAGCAGCTTAGATCCTAATGGCTACACCCTC.

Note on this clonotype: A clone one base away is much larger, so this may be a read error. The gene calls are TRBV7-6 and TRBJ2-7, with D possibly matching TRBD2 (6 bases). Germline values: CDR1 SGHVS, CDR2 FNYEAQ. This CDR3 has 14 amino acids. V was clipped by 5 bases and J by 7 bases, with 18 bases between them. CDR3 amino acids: CASSQGGNYNEQYF. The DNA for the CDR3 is TGTGCCAGCAGCCAGGGCGGGAATTACAATGAGCAGTACTTC.

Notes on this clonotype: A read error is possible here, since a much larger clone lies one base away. The CDR3 coding sequence is TGTGCCAGTAGTATAGATTTAGGGCCTGAAGCTATCTTT. It is translated as CASSIDLGPEAIF. The chain combines TRBV19 with TRBJ1-1; D not resolved. CDR3 length: 13 amino acids. Germline-derived CDR1 and CDR2 are LNHDA and SQIVND (reference sequence).

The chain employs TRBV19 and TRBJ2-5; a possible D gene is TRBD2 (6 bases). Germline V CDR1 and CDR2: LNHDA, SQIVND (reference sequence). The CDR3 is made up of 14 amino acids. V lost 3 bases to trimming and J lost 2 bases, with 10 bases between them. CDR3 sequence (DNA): TGTGCCAGTAGTATCCCTAGCGCTCAAGAGACCCAGTACTTC. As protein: CASSIPSAQETQYF.

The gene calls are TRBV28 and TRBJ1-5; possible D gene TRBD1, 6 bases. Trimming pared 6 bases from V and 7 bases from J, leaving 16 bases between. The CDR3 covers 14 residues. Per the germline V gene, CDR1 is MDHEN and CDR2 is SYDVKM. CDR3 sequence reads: CASRPTGARQPQHF. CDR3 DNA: TGTGCCAGCAGGCCGACGGGGGCGAGGCAGCCCCAGCATTTT.

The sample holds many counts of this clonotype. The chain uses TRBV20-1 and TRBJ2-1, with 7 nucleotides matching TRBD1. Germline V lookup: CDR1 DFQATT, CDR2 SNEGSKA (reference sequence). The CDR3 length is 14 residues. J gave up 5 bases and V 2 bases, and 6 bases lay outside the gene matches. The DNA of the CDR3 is TGCAGTGCTAGAAGGGGGCCCAGTGACAATGAGCAGTTCTTC. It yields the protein CSARRGPSDNEQFF.

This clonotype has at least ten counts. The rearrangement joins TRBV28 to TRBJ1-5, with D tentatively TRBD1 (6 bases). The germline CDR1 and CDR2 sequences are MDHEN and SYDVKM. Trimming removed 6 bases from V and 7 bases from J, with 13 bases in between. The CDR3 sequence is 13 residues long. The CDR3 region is CASSIYREQPQHF. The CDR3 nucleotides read TGTGCCAGCAGCATATACAGGGAGCAGCCCCAGCATTTT.

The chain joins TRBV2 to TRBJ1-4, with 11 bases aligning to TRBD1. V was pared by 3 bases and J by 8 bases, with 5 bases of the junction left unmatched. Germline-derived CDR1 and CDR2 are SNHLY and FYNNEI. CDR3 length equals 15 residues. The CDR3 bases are TGTGCCAGCAGTGATGGACAGGGGGCAAGGGAAAAACTGTTTTTT. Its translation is CASSDGQGAREKLFF.

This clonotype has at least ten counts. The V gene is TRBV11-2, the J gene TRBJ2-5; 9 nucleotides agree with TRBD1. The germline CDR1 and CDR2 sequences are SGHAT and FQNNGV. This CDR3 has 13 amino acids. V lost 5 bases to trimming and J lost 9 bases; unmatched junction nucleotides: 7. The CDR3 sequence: CASSRDRESSQYF. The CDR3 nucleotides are TGTGCCAGCAGCCGGGACAGGGAAAGTTCCCAGTACTTC.

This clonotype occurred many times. The CDR3 region is CASSQVSGRIYNEQFF. The CDR3 DNA is TGTGCCAGCAGCCAAGTAAGCGGGAGGATATACAATGAGCAGTTCTTC. The V and J genes are TRBV3-1 and TRBJ2-1; the match to TRBD2 covers 9 bases. The CDR3 length is 16 residues. Germline loops: CDR1 LGHDT, CDR2 YNNKEL (reference sequence). V lost 1 base and J lost 4; bases outside the gene matches: 5.

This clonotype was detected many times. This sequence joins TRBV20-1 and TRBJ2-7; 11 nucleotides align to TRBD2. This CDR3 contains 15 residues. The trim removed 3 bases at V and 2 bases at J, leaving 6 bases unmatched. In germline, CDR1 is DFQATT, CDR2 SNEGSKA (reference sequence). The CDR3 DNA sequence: TGCAGTGCTAGCCCGACTAGCGGGAATACCTACGAGCAGTACTTC. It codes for CSASPTSGNTYEQYF.

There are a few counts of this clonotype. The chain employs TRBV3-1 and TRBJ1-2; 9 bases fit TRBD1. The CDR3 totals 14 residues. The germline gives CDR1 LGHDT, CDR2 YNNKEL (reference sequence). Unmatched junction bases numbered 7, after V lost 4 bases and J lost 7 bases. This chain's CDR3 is CASSLLQGAGGYTF. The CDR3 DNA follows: TGTGCCAGCAGCCTGTTACAGGGGGCAGGTGGCTACACCTTC.